These 14 T cell receptor beta chains were sequenced from one sample in a study of cytomegalovirus exposure and HLA in healthy donors. Researchers ran the PCR with 60 Vbeta and 13 Jbeta primers. Profiled with immunoSEQ multiplex PCR; TCRdb holds only in-frame clones, not every one. The data contain approximately 140,000 clones, more than 60% of them singletons. The sequenced sample was PBMCs. The receptor source for this set is a woman aged 55-70 years in good health and CMV-seronegative.

The chain uses TRBV7-9 and TRBJ1-6; D possibly corresponds to TRBD1 (6 bases). Germline loops: CDR1 SEHNR, CDR2 FQNEAQ (reference sequence). CDR3 size: 15 residues. Trimming removed 4 bases from V and 8 bases from J, with 15 bases in between. CDR3 coding DNA: TGTGCCAGCAGCTCCCCCGGGACAACCTATTCACCCCTCCACTTT. Protein sequence: CASSSPGTTYSPLHF.

V is TRBV5-1 and J is TRBJ2-5; 7 bases match TRBD1. The J call is uncertain, as TRBJ2-7 better fits the DNA end. CDR1 is SGHRS and CDR2 is YFSETQ in the germline V gene. This CDR3 comprises 15 residues. In DNA, the CDR3 is TGCGCCAGCAGCTTGGAGAGGACAGGATCCTACGAGCAGTACTTC. Translating it yields CASSLERTGSYEQYF.

This chain links TRBV2 with TRBJ2-7; D is unclear. The CDR3 loop spans 15 amino acids. Trimming stripped 1 base from V and 2 bases from J, with 12 bases between. The V gene's germline CDR1 is SNHLY and CDR2 FYNNEI. The CDR3 loop reads CASSEVGRITYEQYF. The CDR3 bases are TGTGCCAGCAGTGAAGTGGGCAGGATCACCTACGAGCAGTACTTC.

The gene calls are TRBV2 and TRBJ1-4; D gene ambiguous. Germline CDR1 is SNHLY and CDR2 is FYNNEI. This CDR3 comprises 14 residues. V lost 7 bases and J lost 5, with 14 bases in between. For the CDR3, the DNA is TGTGCCAGCACTCCGGGAGATATAAATGAAAAACTGTTTTTT. Translation: CASTPGDINEKLFF.

In its sample, this clone was seen a few times. The chain is built from TRBV28 and TRBJ2-7; 9 bases agree with TRBD2. The germline gives CDR1 MDHEN, CDR2 SYDVKM. J was trimmed by 3 bases and V by 6 bases; bases with no gene match: 12. This CDR3 is 16 amino acids long. CDR3: CASSRPLAGVNYEQYF. The CDR3 nucleotides read TGTGCCAGCAGCCGACCTTTAGCGGGAGTGAACTACGAGCAGTACTTC.

This chain links TRBV5-6 with TRBJ1-2, with 9 bases matching TRBD1. Germline assignment: CDR1 SGHDT and CDR2 YYEEEE. V lost 1 base to trimming and J lost 7 bases; unmatched junction nucleotides: 8. The CDR3 covers 15 residues. This CDR3 is CASSLSGQGQGGYTF. DNA of the CDR3: TGTGCCAGCAGCTTGTCCGGACAGGGGCAAGGTGGCTACACCTTC.

This clone was counted a single time. The V gene is TRBV19, the J gene TRBJ2-3; no definite D call. CDR1 is LNHDA, CDR2 SQIVND, per germline (reference sequence). Trimming left V 3 bases short and J 0 bases short, with 10 bases between. CDR3 length: 15 amino acids. The CDR3 reads CASSITGPSTDTQYF. The CDR3 nucleotides read TGTGCCAGTAGTATCACGGGTCCCAGCACAGATACGCAGTATTTT. The full variable domain, in which reference TRBV19 and TRBJ2-3 provide the parts outside the CDR3, is DGGITQSPKYLFRKEGQNVTLSCEQNLNHDAMYWYRQDPGQGLRLIYYSQIVNDFQKGDIAEGYSVSREKKESFPLTVTSAQKNPTAFYLCASSITGPSTDTQYFGPGTRLTVL.

The chain combines TRBV28 with TRBJ2-3, with 8 bases aligning to TRBD2. The V gene's germline CDR1 is MDHEN and CDR2 SYDVKM. With V trimmed by 4 bases and J by 3 bases, 12 bases remained unmatched. The CDR3 contains 17 residues. The CDR3 loop reads CASSSSSVLAGTDTQYF. The CDR3 DNA sequence: TGTGCCAGCAGTTCATCATCAGTCCTAGCGGGTACAGATACGCAGTATTTT.

This clone was detected only a few times. The chain has TRBV7-2 and TRBJ1-1, with unresolved D. V was cut by 1 base and J by 4 bases, with 7 bases left in between. CDR3 length: 13 residues. Germline V CDR1 and CDR2: SGHTA, FQGNSA. The CDR3 protein is CASSLDSVTEAFF. The CDR3 coding sequence is TGTGCCAGCAGCTTAGACAGTGTCACTGAAGCTTTCTTT.

The sample holds one count of this clone. The chain joins TRBV6-6 to TRBJ1-5; no reliable D call. Trimming took off 4 bases at V and 3 bases at J, with 7 bases between the two ends. Germline V lookup: CDR1 MNHNY, CDR2 SVGAGI (reference sequence). The CDR3 is made up of 13 amino acids. In DNA form, the CDR3 reads TGTGCCAGCAGTTCCAGTACCAATCAGCCCCAGCATTTT. It encodes CASSSSTNQPQHF.

The chain recombines TRBV11-1 with TRBJ2-1, with TRBD2 matching 8 bases. The V gene end was trimmed by 4 bases and the J gene end by 9 bases; junction bases not matched to a gene: 8. The germline V gene encodes CDR1 SGHAT and CDR2 FQDESV (reference sequence). The CDR3 covers 14 residues. The chain's CDR3 is CASSSGGAGGEQFF. CDR3 nucleotide sequence: TGTGCCAGCAGCTCCGGGGGGGCCGGCGGTGAGCAGTTCTTC.

This clone was picked up a small number of times. V and J are TRBV5-1 and TRBJ1-1, with D possibly being TRBD1 (5 bases). The V end lost 4 bases, the J end lost 2 bases, and 12 bases lay between the germline ends. The CDR3 runs to 14 residues. Germline V gives CDR1 SGHRS, CDR2 YFSETQ. In DNA, the CDR3 is TGCGCCAGCAGCCTAGGGGTCCGCAACACTGAAGCTTTCTTT. As protein: CASSLGVRNTEAFF.

The rearrangement uses TRBV11-3 and TRBJ2-5; perhaps TRBD2 as D (5 bases). The CDR3 is made up of 13 amino acids. V was trimmed by 3 bases and J by 4 bases, leaving 9 bases between them. CDR1 is SGHNT and CDR2 is YENEEA in the germline V gene. CDR3 in amino acids: CASSFRRAETQYF. In DNA, the CDR3 is TGTGCCAGCAGCTTCCGGCGGGCAGAGACCCAGTACTTC.

The rearrangement joins TRBV7-2 to TRBJ2-1; 9 bases agree with TRBD1. The ends lost 6 bases at V and 6 bases at J; junction bases unmatched: 6. Germline values: CDR1 SGHTA, CDR2 FQGNSA. The CDR3 is 14 amino acids. The chain's CDR3 is CASSRPGQGNEQFF. The CDR3 nucleotides read TGTGCCAGCAGTCGCCCGGGACAGGGCAATGAGCAGTTCTTC. The entire variable domain, with the rest obtained from reference TRBV7-2 and TRBJ2-1, is as follows: GAGVSQSPSNKVTEKGKDVELRCDPISGHTALYWYRQSLGQGLEFLIYFQGNSAPDKSGLPSDRFSAERTGGSVSTLTIQRTQQEDSAVYLCASSRPGQGNEQFFGPGTRLTVL.